Listed below are T cell receptor beta chains from one sample, sequenced in a study of STAT3 mutations in large granular lymphocyte leukemia. Sequencing was performed with immunoSEQ multiplex PCR; in TCRdb, only in-frame clones are kept and a portion is missing. Of 30,000 to 35,000 clones detected, roughly 80% appear once; the ten largest clones hold approximately 28%. Sequenced: peripheral blood mononuclear cells. Receptors originate from a woman aged 45-65 years with T-cell large granular lymphocyte leukemia. Some clones in this sample may be carry-over from other donors' samples. The CDR3 runs from the conserved cysteine through the conserved F or W. A D gene is named only where the DNA matches it firmly. The listing skips clone size in some rows; elsewhere it reads once, few, many or a size class.

D,J,size,V,CDR3,DNA
TRBD1,TRBJ1-2,-,TRBV7-2,CASSPTGNYGYTF,TGTGCCAGCAGCCCGACAGGGAACTATGGCTACACCTTC
TRBD2,TRBJ2-7,-,TRBV11-2,CASSTVAGGLTEQYF,TGTGCCAGCAGCACGGTAGCGGGAGGACTCACCGAGCAGTACTTC
-,TRBJ1-1,-,TRBV5-4,CASSPPRTGNTEAFF,TGTGCCAGCAGCCCACCCCGGACTGGGAACACTGAAGCTTTCTTT
TRBD1,TRBJ1-4,-,TRBV7-9,CASPPTGTDNEKLFF,TGTGCCAGCCCCCCGACCGGGACAGATAATGAAAAACTGTTTTTT
-,TRBJ2-7,-,TRBV4-3,CASSPGGRRTYEQYF,TGCGCCAGCAGCCCAGGCGGGCGGCGAACCTACGAGCAGTACTTC
-,TRBJ2-5,-,TRBV28,CASSFRFQGSQETQYF,TGTGCCAGCAGTTTCCGTTTTCAGGGGTCCCAAGAGACCCAGTACTTC
-,TRBJ1-4,-,TRBV2,CASIFSQGGGKLFF,TGTGCCAGCATATTCTCACAGGGAGGAGGGAAACTGTTTTTT
TRBD1,TRBJ2-5,-,TRBV5-1,CASSPGYRGRQETQYF,TGCGCCAGCAGCCCGGGATACAGGGGTCGGCAAGAGACCCAGTACTTC
-,TRBJ2-5,-,TRBV20-1,CSVHYQETQYF,TGCAGTGTACACTACCAAGAGACCCAGTACTTC
-,TRBJ2-2,-,TRBV9,CASSVDQGNTGELFF,TGTGCCAGCAGCGTTGACCAGGGGAACACCGGGGAGCTGTTTTTT
-,TRBJ2-7,few,TRBV18,CASSQGGAGGYEQYF,TGTGCCAGCTCACAAGGGGGGGCCGGCGGGTACGAGCAGTACTTC
-,TRBJ2-7,-,TRBV7-9,CASSLDRGTTGDF,TGTGCCAGCAGCTTAGACCGCGGGACGACTGGGGACTTC
TRBD1,TRBJ2-7,-,TRBV19,CASRGTGVGEQYF,TGTGCCAGCCGAGGGACAGGGGTGGGCGAGCAGTACTTC
-,TRBJ2-6,-,TRBV6-5,CASRRDSSGANVLTF,TGTGCCAGCAGGCGGGACAGCTCTGGGGCCAACGTCCTGACTTTC
TRBD1,TRBJ2-4,few,TRBV12-5,CASGFRDRGDIQYF,TGTGCTAGTGGTTTTCGGGACAGGGGGGACATTCAGTACTTC
TRBD1,TRBJ1-2,-,TRBV20-1,CSAGQGRGYTF,TGCAGTGCTGGACAGGGGCGAGGCTACACCTTC
TRBD1,TRBJ1-5,few,TRBV19,CASSPPRSTGVSNQPQHF,TGTGCCAGTAGTCCACCGAGATCGACAGGGGTCAGCAATCAGCCCCAGCATTTT
-,TRBJ1-5,-,TRBV7-2,CASSERGGDQPQHF,TGTGCCAGCAGCGAGAGGGGGGGCGATCAGCCCCAGCATTTT
-,TRBJ1-5,-,TRBV27,CASSFWGGSLNQPQHF,TGTGCCAGCAGTTTTTGGGGAGGGTCCCTAAATCAGCCCCAGCATTTT
TRBD1,TRBJ2-7,-,TRBV28,CASKLRGTGVNEQYF,TGTGCCAGCAAATTAAGGGGGACAGGGGTCAACGAGCAGTACTTC
TRBD1,TRBJ1-2,-,TRBV5-4,CASSPLTGVGGYTF,TGTGCCAGCAGCCCACTCACAGGGGTCGGTGGCTACACCTTC
TRBD2,TRBJ2-1,-,TRBV5-1,CASSPTSGSYNEQFF,TGCGCCAGCAGCCCGACTAGCGGTTCCTACAATGAGCAGTTCTTC
-,TRBJ2-1,few,TRBV7-2,CASSFQDNEQFF,TGTGCCAGCAGCTTCCAGGACAATGAGCAGTTCTTC
TRBD1,TRBJ1-5,-,TRBV19,CASIDIGQGVGQPQHF,TGTGCCAGTATCGACATCGGACAGGGGGTGGGTCAGCCCCAGCATTTT
-,TRBJ1-5,-,TRBV28,CASSFYGNQPQHF,TGTGCCAGCAGTTTTTATGGCAATCAGCCCCAGCATTTT
TRBD1,TRBJ1-5,-,TRBV6-1,CASSEAWDRDWQPQHF,TGTGCCAGCAGTGAAGCTTGGGACAGGGATTGGCAGCCCCAGCATTTT
-,TRBJ2-3,-,TRBV5-1,CASTPSRGWGTDTQYF,TGCGCCAGCACCCCTTCGAGGGGTTGGGGCACAGATACGCAGTATTTT
-,TRBJ2-1,-,TRBV11-1,CASSRGGRTSNEQFF,TGTGCCAGCAGCCGAGGGGGACGTACTAGTAATGAGCAGTTCTTC
TRBD1,TRBJ1-1,-,TRBV6-5,CASSGTGTRNTEAFF,TGTGCCAGCAGTGGGACAGGGACGAGGAACACTGAAGCTTTCTTT
TRBD1,TRBJ2-7,once,TRBV4-3,CASSQDGTASYEQYF,TGCGCCAGCAGCCAAGATGGGACAGCCTCCTACGAGCAGTACTTC
-,TRBJ1-5,-,TRBV28,CASSSLGQPQHF,TGTGCCAGCAGTTCGTTAGGTCAGCCCCAGCATTTT
-,TRBJ1-2,-,TRBV5-6,CASGEDIGGTLYGYTF,TGTGCCAGCGGAGAGGATATTGGGGGGACCCTCTATGGCTACACCTTC
TRBD1,TRBJ2-7,-,TRBV5-1,CASSDPFRTTGTGTRKQYF,TGCGCCAGCAGCGACCCCTTCCGGACAACCGGGACAGGGACGAGGAAGCAGTACTTC
-,TRBJ2-1,once,TRBV9,CASSVVGRSAMPEQFF,TGTGCCAGCAGCGTAGTTGGACGGTCGGCTATGCCGGAGCAGTTCTTC